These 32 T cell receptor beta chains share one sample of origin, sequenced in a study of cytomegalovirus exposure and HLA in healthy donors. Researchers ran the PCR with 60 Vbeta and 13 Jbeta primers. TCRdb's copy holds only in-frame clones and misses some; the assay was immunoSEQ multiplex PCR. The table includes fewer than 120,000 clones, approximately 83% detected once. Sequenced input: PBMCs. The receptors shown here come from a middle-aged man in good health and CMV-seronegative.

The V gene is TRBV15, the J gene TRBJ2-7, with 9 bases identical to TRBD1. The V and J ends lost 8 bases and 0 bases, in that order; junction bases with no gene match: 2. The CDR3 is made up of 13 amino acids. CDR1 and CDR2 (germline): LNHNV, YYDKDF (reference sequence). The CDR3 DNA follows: TGTGCCACCGGGGACAGGGACTCCTACGAGCAGTACTTC. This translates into CATGDRDSYEQYF.

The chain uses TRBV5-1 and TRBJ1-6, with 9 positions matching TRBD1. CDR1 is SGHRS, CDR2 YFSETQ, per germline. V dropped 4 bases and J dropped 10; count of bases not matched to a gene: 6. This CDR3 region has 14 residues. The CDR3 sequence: CASSLQGAKSPLHF. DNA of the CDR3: TGCGCCAGCAGCCTACAGGGGGCGAAGTCACCCCTCCACTTT.

The CDR3 DNA reads TGTGCCAGCAGTTTAGGAGACGGGGCTTTCTTT. Translated: CASSLGDGAFF. The V gene is TRBV28, the J gene TRBJ1-1; D gene ambiguous. The CDR3 runs to 11 residues. With 2 bases removed from V and 11 bases from J, the gap between germline ends came to 9 bases. The germline V gene encodes CDR1 MDHEN and CDR2 SYDVKM.

This CDR3 reads CASSPHESGQETQYF. In DNA, the CDR3 is TGTGCCAGCAGCCCCCACGAAAGCGGCCAAGAGACCCAGTACTTC. This chain joins TRBV28 and TRBJ2-5; TRBD2 might be the D (5 bases). Germline V gives CDR1 MDHEN, CDR2 SYDVKM. This CDR3 is 15 amino acids long. V gave up 6 bases and J gave up 1 base, with 15 bases separating them.

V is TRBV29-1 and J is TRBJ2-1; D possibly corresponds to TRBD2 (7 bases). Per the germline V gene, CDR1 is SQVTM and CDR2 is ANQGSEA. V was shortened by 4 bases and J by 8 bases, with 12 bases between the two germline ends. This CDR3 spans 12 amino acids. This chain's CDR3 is CSVGRGGYEQFF. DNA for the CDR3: TGCAGCGTTGGGAGGGGGGGTTATGAGCAGTTCTTC.

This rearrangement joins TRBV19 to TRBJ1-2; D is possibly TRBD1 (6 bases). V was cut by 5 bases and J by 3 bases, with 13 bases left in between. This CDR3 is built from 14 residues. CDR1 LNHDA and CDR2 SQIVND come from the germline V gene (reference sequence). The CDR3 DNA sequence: TGTGCCAGTAGTCATCTACAGGGAGACTATGGCTACACCTTC. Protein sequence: CASSHLQGDYGYTF.

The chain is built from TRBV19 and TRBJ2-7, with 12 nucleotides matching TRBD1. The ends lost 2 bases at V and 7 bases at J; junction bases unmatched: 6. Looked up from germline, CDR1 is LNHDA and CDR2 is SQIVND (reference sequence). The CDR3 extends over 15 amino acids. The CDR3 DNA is TGTGCCAGTAGTATAACGGGACAGGGGGCCGGGGAGCAGTACTTC. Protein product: CASSITGQGAGEQYF.

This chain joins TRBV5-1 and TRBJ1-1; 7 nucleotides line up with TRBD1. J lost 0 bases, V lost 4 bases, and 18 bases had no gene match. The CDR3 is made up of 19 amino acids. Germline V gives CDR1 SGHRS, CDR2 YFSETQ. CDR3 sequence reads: CASSARGTAGRDMNTEAFF. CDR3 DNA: TGCGCCAGCAGCGCACGAGGGACAGCCGGACGCGATATGAACACTGAAGCTTTCTTT.

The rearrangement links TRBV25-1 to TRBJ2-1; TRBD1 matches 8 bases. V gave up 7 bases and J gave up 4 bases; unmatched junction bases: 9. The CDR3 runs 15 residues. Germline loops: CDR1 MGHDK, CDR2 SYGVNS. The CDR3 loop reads CASKEQGVGYNEQFF. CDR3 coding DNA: TGTGCCAGCAAAGAACAGGGGGTGGGTTACAATGAGCAGTTCTTC.

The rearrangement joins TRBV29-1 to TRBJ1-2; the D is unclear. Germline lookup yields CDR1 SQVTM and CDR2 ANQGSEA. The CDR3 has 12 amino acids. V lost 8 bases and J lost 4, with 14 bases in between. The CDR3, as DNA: TGCAGCTCCAGCGAGTCGCTCTATGGCTACACCTTC. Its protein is CSSSESLYGYTF.

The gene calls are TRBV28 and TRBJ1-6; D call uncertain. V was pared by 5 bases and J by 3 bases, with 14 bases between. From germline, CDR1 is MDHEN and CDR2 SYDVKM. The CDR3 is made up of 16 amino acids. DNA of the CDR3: TGTGCCAGCAGTCCCTCCGGCGGAAGCTATAATTCACCCCTCCACTTT. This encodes CASSPSGGSYNSPLHF.

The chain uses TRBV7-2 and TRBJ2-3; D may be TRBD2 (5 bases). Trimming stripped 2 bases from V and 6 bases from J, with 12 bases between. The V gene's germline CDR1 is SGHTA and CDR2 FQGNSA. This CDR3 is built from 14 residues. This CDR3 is CASSLNGGGDTQYF. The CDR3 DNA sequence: TGTGCCAGCAGCTTAAATGGCGGCGGGGATACGCAGTATTTT.

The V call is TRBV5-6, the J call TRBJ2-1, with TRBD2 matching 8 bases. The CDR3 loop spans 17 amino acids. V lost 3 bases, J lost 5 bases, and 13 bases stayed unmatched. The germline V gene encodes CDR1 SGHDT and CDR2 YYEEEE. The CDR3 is CASSSQWRTGGHNEQFF. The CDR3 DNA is TGTGCCAGCAGCTCCCAGTGGAGGACGGGGGGGCACAATGAGCAGTTCTTC.

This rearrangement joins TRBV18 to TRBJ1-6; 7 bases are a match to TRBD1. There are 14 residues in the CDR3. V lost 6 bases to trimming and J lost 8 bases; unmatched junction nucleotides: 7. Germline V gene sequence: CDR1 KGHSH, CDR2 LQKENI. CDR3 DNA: TGTGCCAGCTCTATGACAGGGCGAGATTCACCCCTCCACTTT. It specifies CASSMTGRDSPLHF.

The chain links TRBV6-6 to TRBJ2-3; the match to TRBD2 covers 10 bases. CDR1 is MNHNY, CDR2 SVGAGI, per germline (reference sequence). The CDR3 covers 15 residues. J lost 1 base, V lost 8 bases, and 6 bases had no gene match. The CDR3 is CASGPLAGGTDTQYF. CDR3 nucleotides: TGTGCCAGCGGACCTCTAGCGGGAGGCACAGATACGCAGTATTTT.

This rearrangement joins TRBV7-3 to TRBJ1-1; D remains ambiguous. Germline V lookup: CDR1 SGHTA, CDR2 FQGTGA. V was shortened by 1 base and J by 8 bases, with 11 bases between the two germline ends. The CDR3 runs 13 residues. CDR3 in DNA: TGTGCCAGCAGCTTAAGTGGTTCGGGGGAAGCTTTCTTT. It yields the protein CASSLSGSGEAFF.

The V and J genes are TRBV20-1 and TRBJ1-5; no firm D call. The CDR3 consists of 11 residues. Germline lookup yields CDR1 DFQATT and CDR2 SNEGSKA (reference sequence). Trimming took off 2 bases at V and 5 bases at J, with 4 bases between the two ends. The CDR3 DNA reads TGCAGTGCTAGACGGGATCAGCCCCAGCATTTT. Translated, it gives CSARRDQPQHF.

The CDR3 bases are TGTGCCAGCAGCCTATCGACAGGGGGCACTGAAGCTTTCTTT. Its protein is CASSLSTGGTEAFF. V is TRBV5-5 and J is TRBJ1-1; TRBD1 matches 9 bases. Germline V gene sequence: CDR1 SGHKS, CDR2 YYEKEE (reference sequence). There are 14 residues in the CDR3. Unmatched junction bases numbered 5, after V lost 4 bases and J lost 4 bases.

The CDR3 loop reads CASSILVHTEAFF. The CDR3, as DNA: TGTGCCAGCAGCATCCTCGTTCACACTGAAGCTTTCTTT. The chain carries TRBV7-8 and TRBJ1-1; D is unclear. Germline CDR1 reads SGHVS; CDR2 reads FQNEAQ. Trimming stripped 5 bases from V and 3 bases from J, with 10 bases between. This CDR3 has 13 amino acids.

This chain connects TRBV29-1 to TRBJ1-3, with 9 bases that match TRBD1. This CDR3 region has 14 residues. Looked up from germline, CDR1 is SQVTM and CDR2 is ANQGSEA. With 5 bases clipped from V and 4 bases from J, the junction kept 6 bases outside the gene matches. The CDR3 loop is CSVLFTGGGNTIYF. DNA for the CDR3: TGCAGCGTTTTATTTACAGGGGGCGGAAACACCATATATTTT.

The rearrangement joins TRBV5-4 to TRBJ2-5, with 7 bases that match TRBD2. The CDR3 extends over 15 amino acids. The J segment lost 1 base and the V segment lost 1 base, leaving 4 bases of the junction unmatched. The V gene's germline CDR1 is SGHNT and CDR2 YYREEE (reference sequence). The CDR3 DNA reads TGTGCCAGCAGCTTGACTAGCGCCAGCCAAGAGACCCAGTACTTC. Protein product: CASSLTSASQETQYF.

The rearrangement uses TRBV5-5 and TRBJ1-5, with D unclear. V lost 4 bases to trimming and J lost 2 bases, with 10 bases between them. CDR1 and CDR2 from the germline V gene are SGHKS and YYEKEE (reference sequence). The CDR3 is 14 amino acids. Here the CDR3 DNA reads TGTGCCAGCAGCCGGTGGGGAGGCAATCAGCCCCAGCATTTT. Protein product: CASSRWGGNQPQHF.

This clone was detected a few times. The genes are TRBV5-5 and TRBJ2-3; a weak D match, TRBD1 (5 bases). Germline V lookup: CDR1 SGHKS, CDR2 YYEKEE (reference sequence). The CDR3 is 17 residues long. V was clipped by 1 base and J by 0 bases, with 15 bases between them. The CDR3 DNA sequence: TGTGCCAGCAGCTTGACATGGGGCAGAACTAGCACAGATACGCAGTATTTT. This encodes CASSLTWGRTSTDTQYF.

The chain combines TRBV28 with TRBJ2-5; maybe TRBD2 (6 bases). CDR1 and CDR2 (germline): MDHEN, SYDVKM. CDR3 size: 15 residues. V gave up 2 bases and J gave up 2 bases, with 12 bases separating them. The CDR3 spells CASSLGGRQQETQYF. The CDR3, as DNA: TGTGCCAGCAGTTTAGGGGGGAGACAACAAGAGACCCAGTACTTC.

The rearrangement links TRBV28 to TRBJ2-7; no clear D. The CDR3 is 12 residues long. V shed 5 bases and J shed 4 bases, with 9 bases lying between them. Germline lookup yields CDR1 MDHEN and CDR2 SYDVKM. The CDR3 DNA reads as TGTGCCAGCAGTCCCGAGCCTTACGAGCAGTACTTC. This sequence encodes CASSPEPYEQYF.

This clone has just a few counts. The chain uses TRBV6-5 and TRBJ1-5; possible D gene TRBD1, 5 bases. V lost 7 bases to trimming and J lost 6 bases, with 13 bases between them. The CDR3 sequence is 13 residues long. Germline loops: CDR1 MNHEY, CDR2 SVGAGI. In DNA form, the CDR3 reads TGTGCCAGCACTCGGGGGGGAGGTCAGCCCCAGCATTTT. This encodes CASTRGGGQPQHF.

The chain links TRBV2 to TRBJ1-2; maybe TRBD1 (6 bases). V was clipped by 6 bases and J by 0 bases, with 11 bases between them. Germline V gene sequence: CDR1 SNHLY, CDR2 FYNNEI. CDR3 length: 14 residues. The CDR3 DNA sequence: TGTGCCAGCAGACCCACAGGGTCTAACTATGGCTACACCTTC. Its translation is CASRPTGSNYGYTF.

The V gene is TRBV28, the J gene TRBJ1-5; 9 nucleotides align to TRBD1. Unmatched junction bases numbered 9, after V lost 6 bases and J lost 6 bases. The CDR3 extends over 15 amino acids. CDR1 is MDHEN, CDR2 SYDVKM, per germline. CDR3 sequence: CASRWDRAGVQPQHF. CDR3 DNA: TGTGCCAGCAGATGGGACAGGGCGGGCGTTCAGCCCCAGCATTTT. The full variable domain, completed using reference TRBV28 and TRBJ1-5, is DVKVTQSSRYLVKRTGEKVFLECVQDMDHENMFWYRQDPGLGLRLIYFSYDVKMKEKGDIPEGYSVSREKKERFSLILESASTNQTSMYLCASRWDRAGVQPQHFGDGTRLSIL.

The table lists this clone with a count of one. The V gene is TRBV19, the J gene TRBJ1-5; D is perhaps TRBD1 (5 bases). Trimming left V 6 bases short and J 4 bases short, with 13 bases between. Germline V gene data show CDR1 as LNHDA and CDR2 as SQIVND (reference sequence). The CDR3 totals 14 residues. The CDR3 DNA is TGTGCCAGTAGAAGGAGGGGAGGAAATCAGCCCCAGCATTTT. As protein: CASRRRGGNQPQHF. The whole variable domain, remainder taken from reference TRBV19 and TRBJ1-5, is DGGITQSPKYLFRKEGQNVTLSCEQNLNHDAMYWYRQDPGQGLRLIYYSQIVNDFQKGDIAEGYSVSREKKESFPLTVTSAQKNPTAFYLCASRRRGGNQPQHFGDGTRLSIL.

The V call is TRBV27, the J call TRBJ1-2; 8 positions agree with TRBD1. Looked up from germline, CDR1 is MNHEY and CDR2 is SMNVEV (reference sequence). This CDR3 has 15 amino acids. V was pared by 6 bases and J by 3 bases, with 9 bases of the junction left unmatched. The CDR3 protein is CASSLDRGDHYGYTF. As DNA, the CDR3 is TGTGCCAGCAGCCTTGACAGGGGCGATCACTATGGCTACACCTTC.

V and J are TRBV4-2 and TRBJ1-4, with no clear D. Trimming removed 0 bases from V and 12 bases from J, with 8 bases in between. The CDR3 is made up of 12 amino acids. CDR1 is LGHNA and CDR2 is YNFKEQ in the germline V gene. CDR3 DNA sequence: TGTGCCAGCAGCCAAGAAGGCGAGGAACTGTTTTTT. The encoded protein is CASSQEGEELFF.

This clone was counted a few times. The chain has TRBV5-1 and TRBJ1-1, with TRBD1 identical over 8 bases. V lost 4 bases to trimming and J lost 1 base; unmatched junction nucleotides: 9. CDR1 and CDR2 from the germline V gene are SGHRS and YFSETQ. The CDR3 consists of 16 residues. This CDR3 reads CASSPETGASNTEAFF. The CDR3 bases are TGCGCCAGCAGCCCCGAGACAGGGGCCTCGAACACTGAAGCTTTCTTT.